This TCR beta chain was recovered during a study of regulatory T cells in long-lasting Graves disease. TCR beta libraries were built with iRepertoire HTBI primers and Arm-PCR of CDR3 regions. TCRdb itself ran the multiplex PCR reads through MiXCR, one entry per CDR3 protein. This sample carries around 510,000 distinct CDR3 sequences, less than 25% of them seen once, and the ten largest clones take about 8.3%. The time point is: persistent/refractory GD, antithyroid drugs over 5 years with positive TRAb. PBMC-derived RNA was used for the TCR library. Staff took around 9 milliliters of peripheral blood and put it into EDTA tubes. The sequence came from a female donor with Graves disease. This sample comprised peripheral blood mononuclear cells (PBMCs), obtained when the disease was refractory, from a patient treated with antithyroid drugs.

Here the CDR3 reads CASSLWSSGSFSYEQYF. The CDR3 DNA reads as TGTGCCAGCAGTTTATGGTCTAGCGGGAGCTTCTCCTACGAGCAGTACTTC. V usage is TRBV27 and J usage is TRBJ2-7, with 10 nucleotides matching TRBD2. This CDR3 is 17 amino acids long. Germline CDR1 MNHEY, CDR2 SMNVEV (reference sequence). Germline trimming cut 1 base from V and 0 bases from J; bases unmatched to any gene: 6.